Below are 18 T cell receptor beta chains sequenced from a single sample in a study of low-dose radiotherapy and immunotherapy resistance in tumors. TRAV- and TRBV-specific primers were used for first-strand cDNA, which covered alpha and beta chains. With a V-primer adapter and a constant-region primer, TCRs were amplified for approximately 20 PCR cycles. TCRdb ran MiXCR on the reads and lists one entry per CDR3 protein. The sample has 6,000 to 9,000 distinct CDR3 sequences, more than 65% seen once. These receptors originate from a human donor with advanced metastatic prostate, ovarian, gallbladder or colorectal cancer (not recorded which). This table probably holds off-target reads from a library built for another chain.

The chain has TRBV6-1 and TRBJ2-1; 7 nucleotides agree with TRBD1. Trimming cost V 4 bases and J 2 bases; bases outside gene matches: 14. This CDR3 comprises 18 residues. Germline loops: CDR1 MNHNS, CDR2 SASEGT. The CDR3 reads CASSAERTGYPTYNEQFF. The DNA of the CDR3 is TGTGCCAGCAGTGCCGAAAGGACAGGTTACCCAACCTACAATGAGCAGTTCTTC.

This chain joins TRBV19 and TRBJ1-2; TRBD1 is a possible D gene (5 bases). The CDR3 extends over 14 amino acids. Germline values: CDR1 LNHDA, CDR2 SQIVND (reference sequence). V was pared by 3 bases and J by 4 bases, with 12 bases between. This CDR3 is CASSIGQGPYGYTF. The CDR3, as DNA: TGTGCCAGTAGTATCGGGCAGGGACCCTATGGCTACACCTTC.

The genes are TRBV4-2 and TRBJ2-3; 8 bases map to TRBD2. V lost 1 base to trimming and J lost 3 bases; unmatched junction nucleotides: 9. Germline values: CDR1 LGHNA, CDR2 YNFKEQ. The CDR3 is made up of 17 amino acids. The CDR3 bases are TGTGCCAGCAGCCAAGGTTCCAGCGGGGGTGAGACAGATACGCAGTATTTT. Translation gives CASSQGSSGGETDTQYF.

The chain recombines TRBV19 with TRBJ1-5, with D possibly matching TRBD1 (5 bases). V was shortened by 7 bases and J by 3 bases, with 10 bases between the two germline ends. The CDR3 runs to 13 residues. Germline V lookup: CDR1 LNHDA, CDR2 SQIVND (reference sequence). The CDR3 region is CASTGGINQPQHF. The CDR3 coding sequence is TGTGCCAGTACGGGGGGAATCAATCAGCCCCAGCATTTT.

V usage is TRBV18 and J usage is TRBJ1-4; D ambiguous. Germline CDR1 and CDR2: KGHSH and LQKENI. This CDR3 is built from 13 residues. With 4 bases removed from V and 8 bases from J, the gap between germline ends came to 11 bases. CDR3 coding DNA: TGTGCCAGCTCACTCGAGATGGGGGAAAAACTGTTTTTT. Amino acids: CASSLEMGEKLFF. Complete variable domain (other parts from reference TRBV18 and TRBJ1-4): NAGVMQNPRHLVRRRGQEARLRCSPMKGHSHVYWYRQLPEEGLKFMVYLQKENIIDESGMPKERFSAEFPKEGPSILRIQQVVRGDSAAYFCASSLEMGEKLFFGSGTQLSVL.

This chain links TRBV9 with TRBJ2-5; possibly TRBD2 for D (6 bases). The V end was cut by 0 bases, the J end by 5 bases, with 17 bases between. There are 16 residues in the CDR3. CDR1 and CDR2 (germline): SGDLS, YYNGEE. In nucleotides, the CDR3 is TGTGCCAGCAGCGTAGAGGACTACGGTGAATCGGAGACCCAGTACTTC. Amino acid sequence: CASSVEDYGESETQYF.

The chain has TRBV13 and TRBJ1-2; D call uncertain. The length of the CDR3 is 12 residues. V was trimmed by 2 bases and J by 7 bases, leaving 8 bases between them. Germline assignment: CDR1 PRHDT and CDR2 FYEKMQ (reference sequence). The CDR3 is CASSLWRAGYTF. Here the CDR3 DNA reads TGTGCCAGCAGCTTATGGCGAGCTGGCTACACCTTC.

The chain carries TRBV2 and TRBJ1-1; D may be TRBD1 (5 bases). This CDR3 region has 12 residues. V lost 11 bases and J 4 bases, leaving 14 bases between the germline ends. Looked up from germline, CDR1 is SNHLY and CDR2 is FYNNEI. The CDR3 coding sequence is TGTGCCGTCCCAGGGACGACCACTGAAGCTTTCTTT. This codes for CAVPGTTTEAFF.

The chain employs TRBV18 and TRBJ2-2, with D possibly being TRBD1 (5 bases). The CDR3 covers 14 residues. Per the germline V gene, CDR1 is KGHSH and CDR2 is LQKENI. V lost 3 bases and J 3 bases, leaving 8 bases between the germline ends. CDR3 nucleotide sequence: TGTGCCAGCTCACCGGAGACAGACACCGGGGAGCTGTTTTTT. It yields the protein CASSPETDTGELFF.

The chain combines TRBV7-2 with TRBJ2-6; the D gene is possibly TRBD2 (6 bases). The CDR3 has 18 amino acids. Trimming pared 1 base from V and 0 bases from J, leaving 13 bases between. Per germline, CDR1 SGHTA and CDR2 FQGNSA. This CDR3 is CASSLGQIAASGANVLTF. The CDR3 nucleotides are TGTGCCAGCAGCTTAGGTCAGATAGCGGCCTCTGGGGCCAACGTCCTGACTTTC.

This chain connects TRBV12-3 or TRBV12-4 to TRBJ2-2; a possible D gene is TRBD1 (6 bases). There are 15 residues in the CDR3. The V gene lost 2 bases and the J gene lost 3 bases, with 10 bases spanning the gap. The CDR3 DNA is TGTGCCAGCAGTTTACTCAGGGGAGACACCGGGGAGCTGTTTTTT. Residues: CASSLLRGDTGELFF.

This clonotype was detected only once. The chain carries TRBV11-2 and TRBJ1-1; D is perhaps TRBD1 (5 bases). Germline values: CDR1 SGHAT, CDR2 FQNNGV. The CDR3 contains 16 residues. V was shortened by 2 bases and J by 4 bases, with 17 bases between the two germline ends. CDR3 coding DNA: TGTGCCAGCAGCTTACGGGTCAGGGTGGTGGGCACTGAAGCTTTCTTT. It yields the protein CASSLRVRVVGTEAFF.

This chain joins TRBV4-2 and TRBJ1-3, with 9 bases that match TRBD1. The CDR3 consists of 17 residues. In germline, CDR1 is LGHNA, CDR2 YNFKEQ. Trimming at V came to 4 bases and at J to 4 bases, leaving 11 bases not matched to a gene. The CDR3 sequence: CASSRGTAGTGGNTIYF. CDR3 in DNA: TGTGCCAGCAGCCGAGGGACAGCCGGGACAGGGGGAAACACCATATATTTT.

The CDR3 loop reads CASTINFNQPQHF. CDR3 coding DNA: TGTGCCAGTACGATCAACTTCAATCAGCCCCAGCATTTT. V is TRBV19 and J is TRBJ1-5; D ambiguous. Germline V lookup: CDR1 LNHDA, CDR2 SQIVND (reference sequence). Trimming removed 7 bases at V and 3 bases at J, with 10 bases between. The CDR3 is 13 amino acids.

V usage is TRBV18 and J usage is TRBJ1-1; a possible D gene is TRBD1 (6 bases). Germline CDR1 KGHSH, CDR2 LQKENI. The CDR3 totals 18 residues. The V end lost 4 bases, the J end lost 2 bases, and 23 bases lay between the germline ends. The CDR3 here is CASSLHNPPGQKNTEAFF. Written as DNA, the CDR3 is TGTGCCAGCTCACTTCACAACCCACCCGGACAGAAAAACACTGAAGCTTTCTTT.

The gene calls are TRBV2 and TRBJ1-2; TRBD1 might be the D (5 bases). V was clipped by 6 bases and J by 5 bases, with 19 bases between them. Germline CDR1 reads SNHLY; CDR2 reads FYNNEI. The CDR3 is 15 residues long. The CDR3 loop reads CASSSDGGGWYGYTF. The CDR3 DNA reads TGTGCCAGCAGCTCCGACGGGGGAGGTTGGTATGGCTACACCTTC. Together with reference TRBV2 and TRBJ1-2, the CDR3 gives the full variable domain: EPEVTQTPSHQVTQMGQEVILRCVPISNHLYFYWYRQILGQKVEFLVSFYNNEISEKSEIFDDQFSVERPDGSNFTLKIRSTKLEDSAMYFCASSSDGGGWYGYTFGSGTRLTVV.

The CDR3 loop reads CASSKGQGSPLHF. CDR3 DNA sequence: TGTGCCAGCAGCAAAGGACAGGGATCACCCCTCCACTTT. The chain employs TRBV9 and TRBJ1-6; 8 nucleotides line up with TRBD1. The CDR3 runs to 13 residues. Germline assignment: CDR1 SGDLS and CDR2 YYNGEE. The V and J ends lost 4 bases and 10 bases, in that order; junction bases with no gene match: 4.

This clonotype was observed once. This rearrangement joins TRBV7-2 to TRBJ2-2; D possibly corresponds to TRBD1 (5 bases). Trimming removed 5 bases from V and 1 base from J, with 14 bases in between. Germline-derived CDR1 and CDR2 are SGHTA and FQGNSA. CDR3 length: 16 residues. The DNA of the CDR3 is TGTGCCAGCAGCCCGAGGTCCCAGGGGAACACCGGGGAGCTGTTTTTT. Translating gives CASSPRSQGNTGELFF.